The clone carrying this T cell receptor beta chain was seen a single time. Its antigen is unidentified. PCR primers comprised 60 Vbeta and 13 Jbeta primers. Produced via immunoSEQ multiplex PCR; TCRdb's table is partial and in-frame only. Among under 200,000 clones listed, approximately 80% were seen once. The data were taken from a study of cytomegalovirus exposure and HLA in healthy donors. Regarding the study as a whole: A prior analysis recorded that most TCR beta V segments were productive about 87% or about 30% of the time. V- and J-gene trimming of TCR beta was linked (in a later analysis) to a missense DCLRE1C variant.

Germline V gives CDR1 LNHDA, CDR2 SQIVND (reference sequence). The CDR3 runs 14 residues. This cohort consisted of healthy bone marrow donors. The TCR comes from a woman under 30 in good health and CMV-seronegative. What was sequenced was PBMCs. The chain carries TRBV19 and TRBJ2-5, with D possibly TRBD2 on 6 matching bases. The closer fit of TRBJ2-7 to the DNA end suggests the J call may be wrong. CDR3 protein: CASSIGGTGYEQYF. CDR3 nucleotide sequence: TGTGCCAGTAGTATTGGCGGGACTGGCTACGAGCAGTACTTC.